One sample yielded the 19 T cell receptor beta chains listed below, sequenced in a study of post-analysis software for immune sequencing data (dated by TCRdb to 2015 to 2017). Overall results and qualifications from the work: Significantly higher frequencies in patients than in controls were found for roughly 5 TRBV segments, including TRBV5-6, TRBV5-1 and TRBV20-1.

Their target antigens are unknown. To prepare the library, PCR was applied. Sequencer: Illumina HiSeq 2500. Unique molecular identifiers were incorporated into TCR beta cDNA libraries to reduce PCR and sequencing biases. The public sequencing data were trimmed at Q25 with fastp and processed into clonotypes with MiXCR by TCRdb, which kept only in-frame beta chains. Each entry is one CDR3 protein sequence, shown with its most common DNA and genes. The sample records approximately 350,000 distinct CDR3 sequences, roughly 30% of which are singletons. The ten largest make up 10% to 15% of the sample. Sequenced: blood. The receptors shown here come from a girl aged 5-17 years with multiple sclerosis.

This chain uses TRBV20-1 with TRBJ2-3; 8 bases fit TRBD2. The CDR3 contains 14 residues. Germline CDR1 is DFQATT and CDR2 is SNEGSKA (reference sequence). The V and J ends lost 0 bases and 8 bases, in that order; junction bases with no gene match: 7. This CDR3 reads CSARDQRGPGTQYF. The CDR3 region has the DNA TGCAGTGCTAGAGATCAGCGGGGGCCAGGTACGCAGTATTTT.

This clonotype was seen only a few times. The chain couples TRBV29-1 to TRBJ2-1; D is unresolved. The CDR3 is made up of 14 amino acids. V shed 6 bases and J shed 0 bases, with 12 bases lying between them. CDR1 is SQVTM and CDR2 is ANQGSEA in the germline V gene. DNA of the CDR3: TGCAGCGTCGAGACCGAGAGCTCCTACAATGAGCAGTTCTTC. Its protein product is CSVETESSYNEQFF.

V usage is TRBV12-3 or TRBV12-4 and J usage is TRBJ1-2, with a possible D match to TRBD1 (6 bases). The CDR3 contains 12 residues. Trimming removed 3 bases from V and 8 bases from J, with 10 bases in between. The CDR3 protein is CASSFGGHGYTF. CDR3 in DNA: TGTGCCAGCAGTTTTGGGGGACACGGCTACACCTTC.

This clonotype appeared many times. The chain has TRBV7-2 and TRBJ2-1, with D unresolved. Germline V gives CDR1 SGHTA, CDR2 FQGNSA. Trimming shortened V by 1 base and J by 8 bases, and 3 bases separated the two germline ends. The CDR3 is 11 residues long. In DNA, the CDR3 is TGTGCCAGCAGCTTAGTCTATGAGCAGTTCTTC. Protein product: CASSLVYEQFF.

The chain carries TRBV20-1 and TRBJ2-7; perhaps TRBD2 as D (5 bases). The germline V gene encodes CDR1 DFQATT and CDR2 SNEGSKA (reference sequence). The CDR3 totals 13 residues. The V end was cut by 2 bases, the J end by 2 bases, with 10 bases between. The CDR3 sequence: CSARSDWTYEQYF. CDR3 coding DNA: TGCAGTGCTAGATCGGACTGGACCTACGAGCAGTACTTC.

This clonotype appeared a few times. The genes are TRBV4-3 and TRBJ2-5, with D perhaps TRBD2 (6 bases). V was cut by 0 bases and J by 8 bases, with 19 bases left in between. Per germline, CDR1 LGHNA and CDR2 YSLEER. The length of the CDR3 is 16 residues. CDR3 in amino acids: CASSQDRLASGFTQYF. As DNA, the CDR3 is TGCGCCAGCAGCCAAGATCGGCTAGCCAGCGGGTTCACCCAGTACTTC.

The rearrangement links TRBV6-1 to TRBJ2-7; D is uncertain. V was trimmed by 2 bases and J by 2 bases, leaving 4 bases between them. The CDR3 contains 12 residues. Germline assignment: CDR1 MNHNS and CDR2 SASEGT. CDR3 in DNA: TGTGCCAGCAGTGAAAATCCCTACGAGCAGTACTTC. Protein: CASSENPYEQYF.

In the case of this clonotype: The junction shows a germline mismatch at one end, possibly a read error. This chain connects TRBV4-1 to TRBJ1-2, with D unclear. The CDR3 is made up of 13 amino acids. Germline V gives CDR1 MGHRA, CDR2 YSYEKL. CDR3 residues: CAGSQQEHYGYTF. CDR3 coding DNA: TGCGCCGGCAGCCAGCAGGAGCACTATGGCTACACCTTC.

This clonotype was counted once. The gene calls are TRBV4-1 and TRBJ2-6; D unresolved. Germline V lookup: CDR1 MGHRA, CDR2 YSYEKL. With 0 bases removed from V and 0 bases from J, the gap between germline ends came to 6 bases. CDR3 length: 16 residues. CDR3 DNA: TGCGCCAGCAGCCAAGATAGACACTCTGGGGCCAACGTCCTGACTTTC. Its translation: CASSQDRHSGANVLTF.

There are a few counts of this clonotype. The chain has TRBV6-5 and TRBJ1-5; a possible D gene is TRBD1 (5 bases). V dropped 3 bases and J dropped 7 bases, with 19 bases sitting between them. This CDR3 is 16 amino acids long. Germline CDR1 and CDR2: MNHEY and SVGAGI. The chain's CDR3 is CASSYSAPGSGQPQHF. CDR3 nucleotide sequence: TGTGCCAGCAGTTATTCCGCCCCAGGTTCAGGGCAGCCCCAGCATTTT.

This clonotype came up many times. The CDR3 bases are TGTGCCAGCAGTTTATCTGGACAGACTTACAATGAGCAGTTCTTC. It translates to CASSLSGQTYNEQFF. The rearrangement joins TRBV12-3 or TRBV12-4 to TRBJ2-1, with D possibly being TRBD1 (6 bases). V shed 2 bases and J shed 4 bases, with 12 bases lying between them. This CDR3 spans 15 amino acids.

The chain couples TRBV7-2 to TRBJ2-5; 7 nucleotides line up with TRBD1. With V trimmed by 2 bases and J by 5 bases, 5 bases remained unmatched. In germline, CDR1 is SGHTA, CDR2 FQGNSA. This CDR3 region has 14 residues. As DNA, the CDR3 is TGTGCCAGCAGCTTAAGGGGGCAGGGGGAGACCCAGTACTTC. Protein product: CASSLRGQGETQYF.

V gene TRBV12-3 or TRBV12-4 combines with J gene TRBJ2-3; 10 bases agree with TRBD2. CDR3 length equals 13 residues. V dropped 4 bases and J dropped 8; count of bases not matched to a gene: 3. The CDR3 nucleotides are TGTGCCAGCAGTTCTAGCGGGGGCTTTACGCAGTATTTT. Protein product: CASSSSGGFTQYF.

This clonotype has just a few counts. The chain is built from TRBV12-3 or TRBV12-4 and TRBJ2-3; no reliable D call. The CDR3 has 14 residues. V lost 3 bases and J lost 5, with 12 bases in between. The CDR3 loop reads CASSFAERGDTQYF. Here the CDR3 DNA reads TGTGCCAGCAGTTTTGCCGAGAGAGGAGATACGCAGTATTTT.

This chain joins TRBV27 and TRBJ1-5; D unclear. Trimming removed 3 bases from V and 2 bases from J, with 11 bases in between. This CDR3 contains 15 residues. CDR1 and CDR2 from the germline V gene are MNHEY and SMNVEV (reference sequence). This CDR3 is CASSFGGKGNQPQHF. DNA for the CDR3: TGTGCCAGCAGTTTTGGAGGGAAGGGCAATCAGCCCCAGCATTTT.

This clonotype came up once. V is TRBV14 and J is TRBJ2-2; D ambiguous. Germline V CDR1 and CDR2: SGHDN, FVKESK. The germline V and J ends were trimmed by 1 base and 7 bases, with 10 bases remaining between them. The CDR3 loop spans 14 amino acids. The CDR3 bases are TGTGCCAGCAGCCAAGCTGGGTGGAGCGGGGAGCTGTTTTTT. Translated: CASSQAGWSGELFF.

This clonotype appeared a few times. This sequence joins TRBV5-4 and TRBJ2-1; a weak D match, TRBD2 (6 bases). The CDR3 sequence is 14 residues long. Germline values: CDR1 SGHNT, CDR2 YYREEE (reference sequence). Trimming pared 2 bases from V and 9 bases from J, leaving 15 bases between. CDR3 residues: CASSFRDSIGEQFF. The CDR3 DNA follows: TGTGCCAGCAGCTTCCGGGACTCCATTGGTGAGCAGTTCTTC.

Concerning this clonotype: The conserved phenylalanine or tryptophan normally closing the CDR3 is absent here, so this likely arose from a read error. This chain connects TRBV5-1 to TRBJ2-3; TRBD2 might be the D (6 bases). In germline, CDR1 is SGHRS, CDR2 YFSETQ. The CDR3 is 15 amino acids. Trimming took off 2 bases at V and 2 bases at J, with 12 bases between the two ends. CDR3: CASSLPGGDTDTQYV. The CDR3 nucleotides read TGCGCCAGCAGCTTACCCGGGGGAGACACAGATACGCAGTATGTT.

This rearrangement joins TRBV7-3 to TRBJ2-1, with a possible D match to TRBD1 (6 bases). This CDR3 has 13 amino acids. V lost 0 bases, J lost 8 bases, and 8 bases lay in between. CDR1 is SGHTA, CDR2 FQGTGA, per germline. In nucleotides, the CDR3 is TGTGCCAGCAGCTTAACTCAGGGGCATGAGCAGTTCTTC. Translating it yields CASSLTQGHEQFF.